The rows below give T cell receptor beta chains drawn from one sample of a study of shared clonotypes between healthy human individuals. The data were produced by immunoSEQ multiplex PCR, yet TCRdb's version contains in-frame clones alone and is incomplete. The sample contains about 450,000 clones, around 79% of which appear only once. Source material: PBMCs. Receptors were obtained from a woman aged 40 to 50 in good health. Some clones in this sample may be carry-over from other donors' samples. Both conserved end residues are part of each CDR3. Each record gives: clone size, J gene, D gene, V gene, CDR3 protein, CDR3 DNA. A D gene is named only where the DNA matches it firmly. Size values are once, few and many counts, or a class for expanded clones, and some rows have none.

>NA|TRBJ2-1|TRBD1|TRBV5-1
CASSRTGGMSYNEQFF
TGCGCCAGCAGCCGGACAGGGGGCATGTCCTACAATGAGCAGTTCTTC
>NA|TRBJ2-7|TRBD2|TRBV28
CASRNGLAGTGEQYF
TGTGCCAGCCGCAACGGACTAGCGGGAACGGGGGAGCAGTACTTC
>NA|TRBJ1-3|NA|TRBV5-1
CASSLTQTSSGNTIYF
TGCGCCAGCAGCTTGACACAGACAAGCTCTGGAAACACCATATATTTT
>NA|TRBJ2-1|TRBD2|TRBV28
CASSTNPASGNSYNEQFF
TGTGCCAGCAGTACAAATCCGGCTAGCGGGAATAGTTACAATGAGCAGTTCTTC
>NA|TRBJ2-7|NA|TRBV6-1
CASSEAWRRNEQYF
TGTGCCAGCAGTGAAGCGTGGCGGAGAAACGAGCAGTACTTC
>NA|TRBJ2-7|TRBD2|TRBV7-2
CASTPAGGPHEQYF
TGTGCCAGCACGCCAGCGGGAGGCCCCCACGAGCAGTACTTC
>many|TRBJ1-1|NA|TRBV5-1
CASSLAMGGPNTEAFF
TGCGCCAGCAGCTTGGCGATGGGTGGGCCGAACACTGAAGCTTTCTTT
>NA|TRBJ2-2|NA|TRBV7-9
CASSPRGANTGELFF
TGTGCCAGCAGCCCCAGAGGGGCGAACACCGGGGAGCTGTTTTTT
>NA|TRBJ2-1|TRBD2|TRBV7-9
CASSPTNRGDAGEQFF
TGTGCCAGCAGCCCTACGAACCGGGGGGACGCCGGTGAGCAGTTCTTC
>once|TRBJ2-7|TRBD2|TRBV5-1
CASSPSGSYEQYF
TGCGCCAGCAGCCCTAGCGGGAGCTACGAGCAGTACTTC
>NA|TRBJ2-7|NA|TRBV7-3
CASSPSGTSYEQYF
TGTGCCAGCAGCCCATCGGGGACGTCCTACGAGCAGTACTTC
>NA|TRBJ2-3|NA|TRBV7-2
CTSSPRSRPSTDTQYF
TGTACCAGCAGCCCTAGGTCCCGGCCTAGCACAGATACGCAGTATTTT
>NA|TRBJ1-1|NA|TRBV28
CASFRMNTEAFF
TGTGCCAGCTTCCGCATGAACACTGAAGCTTTCTTT
>NA|TRBJ1-5|NA|TRBV19
CASSLDRNQPQHF
TGTGCCAGTAGTTTGGACAGAAATCAGCCCCAGCATTTT
>NA|TRBJ1-2|TRBD1|TRBV9
CASSVRTGAGYGYTF
TGTGCCAGCAGCGTTCGGACAGGGGCGGGGTATGGCTACACCTTC
>once|TRBJ1-1|TRBD1|TRBV5-1
CASSLQGGRTEAFF
TGCGCCAGCAGCTTACAGGGGGGCCGCACTGAAGCTTTCTTT
>NA|TRBJ2-3|TRBD2|TRBV2
CAIPGGAGSTDTQYF
TGTGCCATCCCGGGGGGGGCGGGTAGCACAGATACGCAGTATTTT
>NA|TRBJ2-2|TRBD2|TRBV5-1
CASSALGLAENTGELFF
TGCGCCAGCAGCGCGTTAGGACTAGCCGAGAACACCGGGGAGCTGTTTTTT
>few|TRBJ2-7|TRBD2|TRBV27
CASSLRASGSKQYF
TGTGCCAGCAGTTTAAGAGCTAGCGGGAGTAAGCAGTACTTC
>NA|TRBJ2-7|NA|TRBV7-9
CASSPGPPANEQYF
TGTGCCAGCAGCCCGGGCCCCCCCGCTAACGAGCAGTACTTC
>NA|TRBJ2-7|TRBD1|TRBV5-1
CASSLLTGGSYEQYF
TGCGCCAGCAGCTTGTTGACAGGGGGTTCCTACGAGCAGTACTTC
>NA|TRBJ2-1|NA|TRBV12-5
CASASSGYNEQFF
TGTGCTAGTGCCTCCTCTGGGTACAATGAGCAGTTCTTC
>NA|TRBJ1-3|NA|TRBV6-6
CASSYAPGPGNTIYF
TGTGCCAGCAGTTACGCACCAGGACCTGGAAACACCATATATTTT
>NA|TRBJ1-1|NA|TRBV9
CASSVGAWDTEAFF
TGTGCCAGCAGCGTGGGTGCTTGGGACACTGAAGCTTTCTTT
>few|TRBJ1-1|NA|TRBV11-3
CASSLENREESGAFF
TGTGCCAGCAGCTTAGAAAACAGGGAAGAGAGTGGAGCTTTCTTT
>NA|TRBJ2-3|NA|TRBV7-2
CASSFQKSSTDTQYF
TGTGCCAGCAGCTTTCAGAAATCTAGCACAGATACGCAGTATTTT
>NA|TRBJ2-1|NA|TRBV7-2
CASSLGQGINEQFF
TGTGCCAGCAGCTTAGGGCAGGGTATCAATGAGCAGTTCTTC
>NA|TRBJ2-2|TRBD1|TRBV30
CAWRRQTGGTGELFF
TGTGCCTGGAGGCGCCAGACAGGGGGCACCGGGGAGCTGTTTTTT
>NA|TRBJ1-4|NA|TRBV4-1
CASSLRLGSTNEKLFF
TGCGCCAGCAGCCTCCGGCTGGGGTCGACTAATGAAAAACTGTTTTTT
>NA|TRBJ1-1|TRBD1|TRBV11-2
CASSFIGAGTGALDGEAFF
TGTGCCAGCAGCTTTATCGGAGCAGGGACAGGCGCCCTTGACGGTGAAGCTTTCTTT
>NA|TRBJ2-7|NA|TRBV5-1
CASSLFPSVSYEQYF
TGCGCCAGCAGCTTATTCCCTAGCGTCTCCTACGAGCAGTACTTC
>NA|TRBJ1-1|TRBD1|TRBV19
CASSTTGDTEAFF
TGTGCCAGTAGTACTACAGGGGACACTGAAGCTTTCTTT
>NA|TRBJ1-2|NA|TRBV5-4
CASSPGQGPYGYTF
TGTGCCAGCAGCCCGGGACAAGGACCCTATGGCTACACCTTC
>NA|TRBJ1-5|NA|TRBV28
CASTSSRGRLLNQPQHF
TGTGCCAGCACCTCTTCCAGGGGCAGGCTGCTCAATCAGCCCCAGCATTTT
>NA|TRBJ1-1|NA|TRBV18
CASSSDRNTEAFF
TGTGCCAGCTCATCGGACAGGAACACTGAAGCTTTCTTT
>few|TRBJ1-1|NA|TRBV5-1
CASSLVQGGTEAFF
TGCGCCAGCAGCTTGGTACAGGGTGGCACTGAAGCTTTCTTT
>NA|TRBJ2-1|NA|TRBV11-2
CASSLLPVNNEQFF
TGTGCCAGCAGCTTACTCCCGGTTAACAATGAGCAGTTCTTC
>NA|TRBJ2-6|NA|TRBV9
CASSGTGAGANVLTF
TGTGCCAGCAGCGGAACGGGCGCCGGGGCCAACGTCCTGACTTTC
>NA|TRBJ1-1|NA|TRBV5-6
CASSTTHRVRNTEAFF
TGTGCCAGCAGCACAACCCACAGGGTTAGGAACACTGAAGCTTTCTTT
>NA|TRBJ2-6|NA|TRBV4-2
CASSQPRGSGANVLTF
TGTGCCAGCAGCCAACCCAGGGGATCTGGGGCCAACGTCCTGACTTTC
>NA|TRBJ1-5|NA|TRBV5-4
CASSRALNQPQHF
TGTGCCAGCAGCCGGGCCCTCAATCAGCCCCAGCATTTT
>NA|TRBJ1-2|NA|TRBV6-6
CASSGRKTYGYTF
TGTGCCAGCAGTGGTAGAAAGACCTATGGCTACACCTTC
>few|TRBJ2-7|NA|TRBV29-1
CSVSNPIGDYEQYF
TGCAGCGTTTCGAATCCGATCGGGGACTACGAGCAGTACTTC
>NA|TRBJ2-3|NA|TRBV7-5
CVRSLTGTDTDSTQYF
TGTGTCAGAAGCTTAACCGGGACCGATACAGACAGTACGCAGTATTTT
>NA|TRBJ1-5|NA|TRBV9
CASSSDSNQPQHF
TGTGCCAGCAGCAGCGACAGCAATCAGCCCCAGCATTTT
>NA|TRBJ2-7|TRBD1|TRBV7-9
CASSLDLGTGSYYEQYF
TGTGCCAGCAGCTTAGATCTAGGGACAGGGAGCTACTACGAGCAGTACTTC
>NA|TRBJ2-3|TRBD2|TRBV5-6
CASSLRAGGGRTDTQYF
TGTGCCAGCAGCTTGCGGGCGGGAGGGGGTCGCACAGATACGCAGTATTTT
>NA|TRBJ1-1|NA|TRBV7-2
CASSSTPRISTEAFF
TGTGCCAGCAGCTCGACTCCGCGAATTTCTACTGAAGCTTTCTTT